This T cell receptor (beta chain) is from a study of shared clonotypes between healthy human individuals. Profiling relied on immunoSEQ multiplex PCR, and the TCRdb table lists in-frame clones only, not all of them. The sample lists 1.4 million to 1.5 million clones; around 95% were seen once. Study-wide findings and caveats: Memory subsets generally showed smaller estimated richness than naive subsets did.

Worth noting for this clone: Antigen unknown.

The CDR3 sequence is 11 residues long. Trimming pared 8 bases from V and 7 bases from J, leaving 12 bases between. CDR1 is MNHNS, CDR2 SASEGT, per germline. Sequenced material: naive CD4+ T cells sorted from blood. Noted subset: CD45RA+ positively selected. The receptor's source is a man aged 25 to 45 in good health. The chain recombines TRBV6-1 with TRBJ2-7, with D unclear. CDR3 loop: CASGDIGEQYF. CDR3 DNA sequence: TGTGCCAGCGGGGATATCGGTGAGCAGTACTTC.